The entry that follows covers one T cell receptor beta chain sequence. As yet, its antigen is unknown. The CDR3 covers 14 residues. Germline CDR1 ENHRY, CDR2 SYGVKD. V trimming: 6 bases; J trimming: 2 bases; junction bases outside the gene matches: 2. These data are taken from a study of vaccination effects on CD4 cells after COVID-19. In the study overall: Two recovered convalescent patients were sampled 16 days and one week pre-vaccination. Regarding the study as a whole: In convalescent patients, vaccine-induced clones largely differed from infection-induced clones.

Sequencing followed a ViraFEST assay step that expanded antigen-specific CD4+ T cells with viral peptide pools. After around nine days in culture, the CD4+ T cells were isolated. According to PCR results, the person was infected with SARS-CoV-2 between March and December 2020. After about 2 million PBMC were placed in each well, they were cultured with about 10 IU/ml IL-2 and roughly 10 ug/ml peptides. A half-volume exchange with IL-2 medium occurred on days 3 and 7. Only in-frame clones appear in the TCRdb table, and some are missing; sequencing was by immunoSEQ multiplex PCR. In the table there are roughly 45,000 clones, around 72% of which are singletons.

This sequence was found in a human donor who had a prior SARS-CoV-2 infection. This chain links TRBV10-3 with TRBJ2-1; 9 bases are shared with TRBD1. The sample here was CD4+ T cells from PBMCs cultured with a peptide pool, taken before COVID-19 vaccination. CDR3 region: CAIRDRGTYNEQFF. The CDR3 nucleotides are TGTGCCATCAGGGACAGGGGAACCTACAATGAGCAGTTCTTC.